Listed below are T cell receptor beta chains from one sample, sequenced in a study of blood T cell repertoires in COVID-19. The protocol was immunoSEQ multiplex PCR, while the TCRdb copy is restricted to in-frame clones and leaves out a portion. Seen here are roughly 170,000 clones, 75% to 80% observed once, and the top ten hold more than 25%. Sequenced sample: peripheral blood. These receptors were taken from a woman in her sixties or seventies with acute or convalescent COVID-19. CDR3s include the opening cysteine and the closing phenylalanine or tryptophan. D genes are given only for firm matches. Expanded clones are given a class, and other clones once, few, many or no size at all.

TRBD1	TRBJ1-3	-	TRBV18	CASSPGTGDNSGNTIYF	TGTGCCAGCTCACCAGGGACAGGGGATAACTCTGGAAACACCATATATTTT
-	TRBJ1-2	-	TRBV3-1/TRBV3-2	CASSQLTGYGYTF	TGTGCCAGCAGCCAACTCACCGGCTATGGCTACACCTTC
TRBD1	TRBJ2-3	-	TRBV19	CASSKYPGQGYTDTQYF	TGTGCCAGTAGTAAATACCCCGGACAGGGATACACAGATACGCAGTATTTT
TRBD1	TRBJ1-2	-	TRBV9	CASSDLGQGRAYGYTF	TGTGCCAGCAGCGACCTCGGACAGGGACGGGCCTATGGCTACACCTTC
TRBD1	TRBJ1-4	once	TRBV19	CASSITPGQGREKLFF	TGTGCCAGTAGTATAACCCCGGGACAGGGCCGGGAAAAACTGTTTTTT
-	TRBJ2-1	-	TRBV7-8	CASSQRTYNEQFF	TGTGCCAGCAGCCAGAGAACCTACAATGAGCAGTTCTTC
TRBD2	TRBJ2-7	-	TRBV19	CASSMGGSSYEQYF	TGTGCCAGTAGTATGGGGGGGAGCTCCTACGAGCAGTACTTC
-	TRBJ2-7	-	TRBV5-1	CASSSGLIGYEQYF	TGCGCCAGCAGCTCCGGACTTATTGGCTACGAGCAGTACTTC
-	TRBJ1-2	-	TRBV4-1	CASSQETAVNYGYTF	TGCGCCAGCAGCCAAGAGACAGCTGTCAACTATGGCTACACCTTC
TRBD2	TRBJ2-3	-	TRBV9	CASSVLGELAGGDTDTQYF	TGTGCCAGCAGCGTTCTGGGAGAACTAGCGGGAGGCGACACAGATACGCAGTATTTT
TRBD2	TRBJ2-1	-	TRBV18	CASSVASGSYQREQFF	TGTGCCAGCTCCGTGGCTAGCGGGAGCTATCAACGTGAGCAGTTCTTC
TRBD1	TRBJ1-2	-	TRBV7-9	CASSSQGARAYGYTF	TGTGCCAGCAGCTCCCAGGGGGCGCGGGCTTATGGCTACACCTTC
-	TRBJ2-1	-	TRBV19	CASSPNGIGNEQFF	TGTGCCAGTAGTCCGAACGGGATTGGAAATGAGCAGTTCTTC
-	TRBJ2-1	-	TRBV15	CATSRMSSYNEQFF	TGTGCCACCAGCAGAATGAGCTCCTACAATGAGCAGTTCTTC
-	TRBJ2-2	-	TRBV19	CASNDRMATGELFF	TGTGCCAGTAACGACAGGATGGCGACCGGGGAGCTGTTTTTT
TRBD1	TRBJ1-6	once	TRBV27	CASSSARGRTGDRNSPLHF	TGTGCCAGCAGTAGTGCGAGGGGACGAACAGGGGACCGTAATTCACCCCTCCACTTT
TRBD2	TRBJ2-1	once	TRBV7-2	CASRNAGVYNEQFF	TGTGCCAGCAGAAACGCGGGAGTCTACAATGAGCAGTTCTTC
-	TRBJ1-6	-	TRBV5-1	CASSFTNGDSPLHF	TGCGCCAGCAGCTTCACGAACGGAGATTCACCCCTCCACTTT
TRBD1	TRBJ1-1	once	TRBV19	CASSTTGTGGTEAFF	TGTGCCAGTAGTACTACCGGGACAGGGGGGACTGAAGCTTTCTTT
-	TRBJ2-2	-	TRBV6-5	CASSYSRQTGELFF	TGTGCCAGCAGTTACTCGAGACAGACCGGGGAGCTGTTTTTT
-	TRBJ2-7	-	TRBV11-2	CASSFTERSYEQYF	TGTGCCAGCAGCTTTACTGAGAGGTCCTACGAGCAGTACTTC
-	TRBJ2-5	-	TRBV29-1	CSVSGPVAQETQYF	TGCAGCGTGAGCGGCCCGGTAGCCCAAGAGACCCAGTACTTC
-	TRBJ1-2	-	TRBV5-1	CASSLAHSYYGYTF	TGCGCCAGCAGCTTGGCCCACAGCTACTATGGCTACACCTTC
TRBD1	TRBJ1-5	-	TRBV6-5	CASSPDRGYNQPQHF	TGTGCCAGCAGCCCCGACAGGGGCTACAATCAGCCCCAGCATTTT
TRBD1	TRBJ1-2	-	TRBV5-6	CASRDRHGSYGYTF	TGTGCCAGCAGGGACAGGCACGGAAGCTATGGCTACACCTTC
-	TRBJ1-5	-	TRBV3-1/TRBV3-2	CASSQDQRGRQHF	TGTGCCAGCAGCCAAGATCAGCGGGGTCGCCAGCATTTT
-	TRBJ2-1	-	TRBV7-3	CASSLTEDRIDEQFF	TGTGCCAGCAGCTTAACCGAAGACAGGATCGATGAGCAGTTCTTC
-	TRBJ2-2	-	TRBV11-2	CASSPLRTGELFF	TGTGCCAGCAGCCCACTCCGCACCGGGGAGCTGTTTTTT
-	TRBJ2-4	-	TRBV19	CASSIGYGGGVRGNIQYF	TGTGCCAGTAGTATCGGTTACGGCGGAGGGGTGCGGGGAAACATTCAGTACTTC
-	TRBJ2-1	-	TRBV5-6	CASSWRRPKYNEQFF	TGTGCCAGCAGCTGGCGGCGGCCAAAATACAATGAGCAGTTCTTC
-	TRBJ2-3	-	TRBV2	CTITSTDTQYF	TGCACTATTACTAGCACAGATACGCAGTATTTT
TRBD1	TRBJ1-2	-	TRBV27	CASSLSTGGYGYTF	TGTGCCAGCAGTTTATCGACAGGGGGCTATGGCTACACCTTC
TRBD1	TRBJ1-4	-	TRBV29-1	CSVVPGQGATGEKLFF	TGCAGCGTTGTACCGGGACAGGGGGCTACGGGTGAAAAACTGTTTTTT
-	TRBJ2-7	once	TRBV7-9	CASSLAGPSYEQYF	TGTGCCAGCAGCTTAGCGGGCCCCTCCTACGAGCAGTACTTC
TRBD2	TRBJ2-1	-	TRBV12-3/TRBV12-4	CASNLSGGEKFF	TGTGCCAGCAATCTCTCTGGGGGGGAGAAGTTCTTC
TRBD1	TRBJ2-3	-	TRBV27	CASSHRQGANRDTQYF	TGTGCCAGCAGTCACCGACAGGGGGCGAATAGAGATACGCAGTATTTT
TRBD1	TRBJ2-7	-	TRBV5-6	CASRLTGADSVKYF	TGTGCCAGCCGTTTGACAGGGGCTGATTCGGTTAAGTACTTC
-	TRBJ2-5	-	TRBV3-1/TRBV3-2	CASSQDRVGETQYF	TGTGCCAGCAGCCAAGACAGGGTAGGAGAGACCCAGTACTTC
-	TRBJ2-2	-	TRBV3-1/TRBV3-2	CASSPRAGELFF	TGTGCCAGCAGCCCCAGGGCCGGGGAGCTGTTTTTT
TRBD1	TRBJ1-2	-	TRBV4-1	CASSPPNPQGVDGYTF	TGCGCCAGCAGCCCGCCGAACCCACAGGGGGTTGATGGCTACACCTTC
-	TRBJ1-4	-	TRBV25-1	CASSEAGGDEKLFF	TGTGCCAGCAGTGAGGCCGGGGGGGATGAAAAACTGTTTTTT
-	TRBJ2-1	-	TRBV12-5	CASGFGRETQMDEQFF	TGTGCTAGTGGTTTTGGTAGGGAGACCCAGATGGATGAGCAGTTCTTC
-	TRBJ1-1	-	TRBV29-1	CSVLQQGLMNTEAFF	TGCAGCGTTCTGCAGCAGGGACTTATGAACACTGAAGCTTTCTTT
-	TRBJ1-4	-	TRBV7-9	CASSTETGVVGKLFF	TGTGCCAGCAGTACAGAGACGGGGGTGGTCGGGAAACTGTTTTTT
-	TRBJ1-1	-	TRBV4-1	CASSQVSGRPEAFF	TGCGCCAGCAGCCAAGTGTCAGGGAGGCCTGAAGCTTTCTTT
-	TRBJ2-3	-	TRBV5-8	CASSLTHNTQYF	TGTGCCAGCAGCTTGACGCACAATACGCAGTATTTT